This TCR beta chain was obtained from a study of cytomegalovirus exposure and HLA in healthy donors. Both 60 Vbeta primers and 13 Jbeta primers went into the PCR. The method was immunoSEQ multiplex PCR; TCRdb's version includes in-frame clones alone and lacks a portion of them. The table shows around 230,000 clones, with around 84% occurring only once. The TCR comes from a girl aged 2-10 years in good health and CMV-seronegative. Sequenced: PBMCs.

CDR3 in DNA: TGTGCCAGCAGTTTGAGACAGAACTATGGCTACACCTTC. Translating it yields CASSLRQNYGYTF. This chain joins TRBV28 and TRBJ1-2; D perhaps matches TRBD1 (5 bases). The length of the CDR3 is 13 residues. Trimming stripped 3 bases from V and 2 bases from J, with 7 bases between. Germline V CDR1 and CDR2: MDHEN, SYDVKM.